These 21 T cell receptor beta chains were sequenced from one sample in a study of PD-L1 blockade in urothelial cancer. Time point given: peripheral blood 6 weeks after treatment start. Libraries were prepared by immunoSEQ multiplex PCR; TCRdb keeps only in-frame clonotypes and omits some of them. Of 80,000 to 95,000 clones in the sample, around four fifths were seen once. The source material was PBMCs, sampled around atezolizumab (anti-PD-L1) treatment. Receptor source: a man aged 65-85 years with urothelial cancer.

The chain combines TRBV9 with TRBJ2-5, with 8 positions matching TRBD2. Germline assignment: CDR1 SGDLS and CDR2 YYNGEE. The CDR3 contains 15 residues. Unmatched junction bases numbered 8, after V lost 3 bases and J lost 4 bases. CDR3 loop: CASSDAGGDAETQYF. CDR3 coding DNA: TGTGCCAGCAGCGACGCCGGGGGGGATGCAGAGACCCAGTACTTC.

This chain links TRBV7-2 with TRBJ2-2; a possible D gene is TRBD2 (6 bases). Between the trimmed V and J ends, which lost 5 bases and 2 bases, there was a span of 12 bases. The CDR3 contains 15 residues. Germline CDR1 and CDR2: SGHTA and FQGNSA. In DNA, the CDR3 is TGTGCCAGCAGCGTCTCCGGGGGAAACACCGGGGAGCTGTTTTTT. It is translated as CASSVSGGNTGELFF.

In its sample, this clone was seen a few times. CDR3 nucleotides: TGTGCCTGGAGTAGAGGCAGGGAGGGCTATGGCTACACCTTC. Protein product: CAWSRGREGYGYTF. The chain employs TRBV30 and TRBJ1-2, with D maybe TRBD1 (5 bases). With 2 bases removed from V and 4 bases from J, the gap between germline ends came to 14 bases. This CDR3 spans 14 amino acids. Germline V CDR1 and CDR2: GTSNPN, SVGIG (reference sequence). The full variable domain, completed using reference TRBV30 and TRBJ1-2, is SQTIHQWPATLVQPVGSPLSLECTVEGTSNPNLYWYRQAAGRGLQLLFYSVGIGQISSEVPQNLSASRPQDRQFILSSKKLLLSDSGFYLCAWSRGREGYGYTFGSGTRLTVV.

The chain is built from TRBV5-4 and TRBJ2-4, with 10 bases matching TRBD2. Germline assignment: CDR1 SGHNT and CDR2 YYREEE (reference sequence). The CDR3 length is 15 residues. V was clipped by 4 bases and J by 10 bases; unmatched bases: 11. DNA of the CDR3: TGTGCCAGCAGCGGAGGGACTAGCGAAAACAGTATTCAGTACTTC. This translates into CASSGGTSENSIQYF.

Turning to this clone: The junction differs from germline at one of its ends, possibly a read error. The chain carries TRBV7-7 and TRBJ2-1; TRBD2 matches 8 bases. Germline loops: CDR1 SSHAT, CDR2 FNYEAQ (reference sequence). CDR3 size: 14 residues. The CDR3: CASSLSGSHNEQFF. As DNA, the CDR3 is TGTGCTAGCAGCTTGAGCGGGAGTCACAATGAGCAGTTCTTC.

The chain has TRBV5-1 and TRBJ2-7; D is perhaps TRBD2 (6 bases). The CDR3 is 14 amino acids. CDR1 and CDR2 (germline): SGHRS, YFSETQ. Between the trimmed V and J ends, which lost 4 bases and 3 bases, there was a span of 14 bases. CDR3: CASSREVGGYEQYF. CDR3 DNA sequence: TGCGCCAGCAGCAGGGAGGTGGGCGGCTACGAGCAGTACTTC. Drawing the rest from reference TRBV5-1 and TRBJ2-7, the complete variable domain is KAGVTQTPRYLIKTRGQQVTLSCSPISGHRSVSWYQQTPGQGLQFLFEYFSETQRNKGNFPGRFSGRQFSNSRSEMNVSTLELGDSALYLCASSREVGGYEQYFGPGTRLTVT.

This clone was observed a few times. This chain uses TRBV19 with TRBJ1-2, with 10 bases matching TRBD1. V shed 4 bases, J shed 4 bases, and the junction held 3 bases outside the gene matches. Germline lookup yields CDR1 LNHDA and CDR2 SQIVND (reference sequence). This CDR3 region has 14 residues. CDR3 sequence: CASSRDRGSYGYTF. Here the CDR3 DNA reads TGTGCCAGTAGTAGGGACAGGGGTTCCTATGGCTACACCTTC.

This chain joins TRBV13 and TRBJ1-2; 7 bases match TRBD1. This CDR3 is built from 14 residues. The germline CDR1 and CDR2 sequences are PRHDT and FYEKMQ (reference sequence). Unmatched junction bases numbered 8, after V lost 2 bases and J lost 8 bases. Here the CDR3 reads CASSLSGGAAGYTF. The CDR3 DNA follows: TGTGCCAGCAGCTTATCAGGGGGAGCGGCAGGCTACACCTTC. The variable domain in full, completed from reference TRBV13 and TRBJ1-2, reads AAGVIQSPRHLIKEKRETATLKCYPIPRHDTVYWYQQGPGQDPQFLISFYEKMQSDKGSIPDRFSAQQFSDYHSELNMSSLELGDSALYFCASSLSGGAAGYTFGSGTRLTVV.

The rearrangement links TRBV5-1 to TRBJ2-7, with D tentatively TRBD2 (6 bases). Trimming removed 0 bases from V and 4 bases from J, with 14 bases in between. CDR3 length equals 15 residues. CDR1 and CDR2 (germline): SGHRS, YFSETQ. CDR3 DNA sequence: TGCGCCAGCAGCTTGGATCCGGGAGCCGGTTACGAGCAGTACTTC. Translation: CASSLDPGAGYEQYF.

J is TRBJ2-7 and V is TRBV30, with 9 positions matching TRBD1. The ends lost 3 bases at V and 3 bases at J; junction bases unmatched: 6. The CDR3 totals 14 residues. Germline assignment: CDR1 GTSNPN and CDR2 SVGIG (reference sequence). The CDR3 spells CAWSPGTGFYEQYF. In DNA, the CDR3 is TGTGCCTGGAGCCCCGGGACAGGGTTCTACGAGCAGTACTTC.

V and J are TRBV19 and TRBJ2-3, with no clear D. Trimming removed 7 bases at V and 2 bases at J, with 13 bases between. The CDR3 has 14 residues. Germline V CDR1 and CDR2: LNHDA, SQIVND (reference sequence). In DNA form, the CDR3 reads TGTGCCAGTAATACTGAGCCTCCCACAGATACGCAGTATTTT. The encoded protein is CASNTEPPTDTQYF. The full variable domain, its missing parts supplied by reference TRBV19 and TRBJ2-3, is DGGITQSPKYLFRKEGQNVTLSCEQNLNHDAMYWYRQDPGQGLRLIYYSQIVNDFQKGDIAEGYSVSREKKESFPLTVTSAQKNPTAFYLCASNTEPPTDTQYFGPGTRLTVL.

V and J are TRBV10-3 and TRBJ2-7; D ambiguous. Germline CDR1 is ENHRY and CDR2 is SYGVKD. The CDR3 is 12 amino acids. The V end lost 10 bases, the J end lost 1 base, and 11 bases lay between the germline ends. The CDR3 here is CANGYSSYEQYF. In nucleotides, the CDR3 is TGTGCCAACGGGTATAGTTCCTACGAGCAGTACTTC.

This sequence joins TRBV2 and TRBJ2-5, with a possible D match to TRBD2 (5 bases). V was pared by 3 bases and J by 4 bases, with 12 bases between. The germline V gene encodes CDR1 SNHLY and CDR2 FYNNEI. CDR3 length: 14 amino acids. The CDR3 is CASSDPLEGETQYF. As DNA, the CDR3 is TGTGCCAGCAGTGATCCCCTAGAGGGAGAGACCCAGTACTTC.

V gene TRBV19 combines with J gene TRBJ1-1; D remains unclear. There are 15 residues in the CDR3. Trimming cost V 1 base and J 4 bases, with 13 bases left between them. Germline-derived CDR1 and CDR2 are LNHDA and SQIVND (reference sequence). The CDR3 DNA reads TGTGCCAGTAGTATAGGGGGAGGGCGGGGCACTGAAGCTTTCTTT. This encodes CASSIGGGRGTEAFF.

The table lists this clone with a few counts. The chain links TRBV2 to TRBJ2-3; weak D call: TRBD1 (5 bases). The CDR3 runs 13 residues. The V gene lost 7 bases and the J gene lost 4 bases, with 12 bases spanning the gap. CDR1 is SNHLY, CDR2 FYNNEI, per germline. The CDR3 DNA reads as TGTGCCAGCAAGGCAGGGAAGGCAGATACGCAGTATTTT. This gives the protein CASKAGKADTQYF.

This chain uses TRBV4-2 with TRBJ2-7; 10 positions match TRBD2. The junction had 11 bases not matched to a gene; V was cut back by 0 bases and J by 9 bases. The CDR3 is 16 amino acids. CDR1 is LGHNA and CDR2 is YNFKEQ in the germline V gene. CDR3 in DNA: TGTGCCAGCAGCCAAGATCGAGCTAGCGGGGGCCCTGGGCAGTACTTC. This codes for CASSQDRASGGPGQYF.

The chain has TRBV6-5 and TRBJ1-2; weak D call: TRBD1 (5 bases). Between the trimmed V and J ends, which lost 7 bases and 8 bases, there was a span of 20 bases. The CDR3 is 14 residues long. Per the germline V gene, CDR1 is MNHEY and CDR2 is SVGAGI. CDR3 sequence: CASKPLQGAGGYTF. The CDR3 DNA reads TGTGCCAGCAAACCCCTTCAAGGGGCGGGGGGCTACACCTTC.

The chain uses TRBV7-2 and TRBJ1-3; D is undetermined. The CDR3 is made up of 15 amino acids. Per the germline V gene, CDR1 is SGHTA and CDR2 is FQGNSA. Trimming removed 7 bases from V and 0 bases from J, with 13 bases in between. CDR3 protein: CASNTPRSSGNTIYF. DNA of the CDR3: TGTGCCAGCAATACGCCGAGGAGCTCTGGAAACACCATATATTTT.

CDR3 amino acids: CAISEGPYAEAFF. As DNA, the CDR3 is TGTGCCATCAGTGAGGGGCCGTATGCTGAAGCTTTCTTT. The rearrangement uses TRBV10-3 and TRBJ1-1; D is ambiguous. From germline, CDR1 is ENHRY and CDR2 SYGVKD. The CDR3 runs 13 residues. Trimming shortened V by 2 bases and J by 6 bases, and 10 bases separated the two germline ends.

Points on this clone: Distinct nucleotide sequences in the sample also encode this CDR3. The V gene is TRBV5-1, the J gene TRBJ2-1; D perhaps matches TRBD1 (6 bases). Looked up from germline, CDR1 is SGHRS and CDR2 is YFSETQ. This CDR3 comprises 14 residues. Trimming cost V 3 bases and J 0 bases, with 7 bases left between them. CDR3 nucleotides: TGCGCCAGCAGCTCACAGGGCTCCTACAATGAGCAGTTCTTC. Protein sequence: CASSSQGSYNEQFF.

This clone has a handful of counts. The V gene is TRBV7-2, the J gene TRBJ1-2; 7 bases line up with TRBD1. The CDR3 extends over 14 amino acids. The germline V gene encodes CDR1 SGHTA and CDR2 FQGNSA. V was clipped by 4 bases and J by 7 bases; unmatched bases: 9. CDR3 sequence: CASSSRRDSSGYTF. The DNA for the CDR3 is TGTGCCAGCAGCTCCAGACGGGACAGTTCTGGCTACACCTTC.